Listed below are T cell receptor beta chains from one sample, sequenced in a study of a mutant IDH1 vaccine in newly diagnosed glioma. Their cognate antigens are unknown. The protocol was immunoSEQ multiplex PCR, while the TCRdb copy is restricted to in-frame clones and leaves out a portion. Of approximately 47,000 clones detected, more than 70% appear once; the ten largest clones hold around 5.7%. The material was PBMCs, obtained from a glioma patient whose treatment included an IDH1 peptide vaccine. Receptors originate from a woman in her 40s with glioma. CDR3s include the opening cysteine and the closing phenylalanine or tryptophan. A D gene is named only where the DNA matches it firmly. Size is stated for part of the rows, as once, few or many counts, or as a class when the clone is expanded.

>17|-|-|TRBJ2-7|TRBV4-1
CASSQITSDALSHEQYF
TGCGCCAGCAGCCAAATAACCTCGGACGCCCTTTCCCACGAGCAGTACTTC
>12|-|-|TRBJ1-1|TRBV19
CASRYGYTEAFF
TGTGCCAGTAGATACGGCTACACTGAAGCTTTCTTT
>11|-|once|TRBJ2-5|TRBV5-8
CASSLQETQYF
TGTGCCAGCAGCCTACAAGAGACCCAGTACTTC
>13|-|-|TRBJ1-2|TRBV10-2
CASSEWDNYGYTF
TGCGCCAGCAGTGAGTGGGATAACTATGGCTACACCTTC
>13|TRBD2|-|TRBJ2-1|TRBV7-2
CASKTSGTYEQFF
TGTGCCAGCAAAACTAGCGGGACCTATGAGCAGTTCTTC
>13|-|-|TRBJ1-1|TRBV27
CASRLYMNTEAFF
TGTGCCAGCAGATTATACATGAACACTGAAGCTTTCTTT
>17|TRBD2|-|TRBJ2-2|TRBV4-2
CASSQAPAGGNTGELFF
TGTGCCAGCAGCCAAGCCCCAGCGGGAGGGAACACCGGGGAGCTGTTTTTT
>15|TRBD2|-|TRBJ2-5|TRBV18
CASSPTGLVKETQYF
TGTGCCAGCTCACCAACGGGACTAGTTAAGGAGACCCAGTACTTC
>15|-|-|TRBJ1-4|TRBV7-2
CASSLAGVGDEKLFF
TGTGCCAGCAGCTTGGCGGGGGTTGGAGATGAAAAACTGTTTTTT
>14|-|-|TRBJ1-2|TRBV19
CASSIEGARYGYTF
TGTGCCAGTAGTATAGAGGGGGCGCGGTATGGCTACACCTTC
>16|TRBD1|-|TRBJ2-7|TRBV2
CASRPLYGTGTYEQYF
TGTGCCAGCAGGCCTTTGTATGGGACAGGGACCTACGAGCAGTACTTC
>16|-|-|TRBJ2-4|TRBV7-6
CASSPDSQLAKNIQYF
TGTGCCAGCAGCCCGGACAGCCAACTAGCCAAAAACATTCAGTACTTC
>16|TRBD2|-|TRBJ2-2|TRBV18
CASSPRATSTTGELFF
TGTGCCAGCTCACCACGCGCGACTAGCACTACCGGGGAGCTGTTTTTT
>16|-|-|TRBJ2-7|TRBV4-1
CASSAPRGGVGYEQYF
TGCGCCAGCAGCGCCCCGCGAGGGGGAGTCGGCTACGAGCAGTACTTC
>14|-|-|TRBJ2-7|TRBV6-6
CASWDGGRWYEQYF
TGTGCCAGCTGGGACGGGGGGCGTTGGTACGAGCAGTACTTC
>14|-|-|TRBJ2-1|TRBV5-4
CASSLWTHPDEQFF
TGTGCCAGCAGCTTATGGACCCACCCCGATGAGCAGTTCTTC
>12|-|-|TRBJ2-7|TRBV15
CATSPDTYEQYF
TGTGCCACCAGCCCCGACACCTACGAGCAGTACTTC
>12|-|-|TRBJ1-4|TRBV19
CASESANEKLFF
TGTGCCAGTGAATCTGCTAATGAAAAACTGTTTTTT
>15|TRBD1|-|TRBJ1-4|TRBV7-9
CASSLQGALGEKLFF
TGTGCCAGCAGCCTACAGGGGGCGCTGGGTGAAAAACTGTTTTTT
>16|-|-|TRBJ1-1|TRBV7-2
CASSQRQAMLRTEAFF
TGTGCCAGCAGCCAGAGACAGGCCATGCTGCGGACTGAAGCTTTCTTT
>17|TRBD2|-|TRBJ2-3|TRBV7-8
CASSLAASGMSTDTQYF
TGTGCCAGCAGCTTAGCCGCTAGCGGTATGAGCACAGATACGCAGTATTTT
>14|TRBD1|-|TRBJ1-5|TRBV2
CASGGQGPHQPQHF
TGTGCCAGCGGGGGACAGGGACCGCATCAGCCCCAGCATTTT
>12|-|-|TRBJ1-2|TRBV30
CAWLDTNYGYTF
TGTGCCTGGCTGGACACGAACTATGGCTACACCTTC
>16|-|-|TRBJ1-6|TRBV2
CASRPQGNLGNSPLHF
TGTGCCAGCAGGCCCCAGGGGAATCTGGGGAATTCACCCCTCCACTTT
>16|-|-|TRBJ2-7|TRBV7-9
CASSDTRSHKTYEQYF
TGTGCCAGCAGTGATACCCGGTCACATAAGACCTACGAGCAGTACTTC
>14|-|-|TRBJ2-1|TRBV2
CASRLGESYNEQFF
TGTGCCAGCAGGCTGGGCGAGTCCTACAATGAGCAGTTCTTC
>17|TRBD2|-|TRBJ2-1|TRBV5-1
CASSLGTSGRSGNEQFF
TGCGCCAGCAGCTTGGGGACTAGCGGGAGATCGGGCAATGAGCAGTTCTTC
>13|-|-|TRBJ2-4|TRBV2
CASSEGQASSQYF
TGTGCCAGCAGTGAAGGCCAGGCCTCGAGTCAGTACTTC
>13|TRBD1|-|TRBJ1-2|TRBV11-2
CASSFDRDYGYTF
TGTGCCAGCAGCTTCGACAGGGACTATGGCTACACCTTC
>13|-|-|TRBJ2-7|TRBV10-3
CAISERIEGEQYF
TGTGCCATCAGTGAGCGGATTGAGGGCGAGCAGTACTTC
>14|-|-|TRBJ1-1|TRBV19
CASSNPFLGAVAFF
TGTGCCAGTAGTAACCCCTTTCTTGGGGCTGTGGCTTTCTTT
>9|-|-|TRBJ1-1|TRBV7-9
CASSTEAFF
TGTGCCAGCAGCACTGAAGCTTTCTTT
>15|TRBD2|-|TRBJ2-2|TRBV10-3
CAIRTSGVYTGELFF
TGTGCCATCAGGACTAGCGGGGTGTACACCGGGGAGCTGTTTTTT
>13|-|-|TRBJ2-7|TRBV1
CTSSRGGPYEQYF
TGCACCAGCAGCCGTGGAGGACCCTACGAGCAGTACTTC
>14|-|-|TRBJ1-4|TRBV2
CASSERQENRKLFF
TGTGCCAGCAGTGAAAGACAGGAGAACCGAAAACTGTTTTTT
>14|-|-|TRBJ1-1|TRBV5-1
CASSRQGGDTEAFF
TGCGCCAGCAGCCGGCAGGGAGGAGACACTGAAGCTTTCTTT
>16|TRBD1|-|TRBJ1-2|TRBV4-3
CASSHLSGQVTYGYTF
TGCGCCAGCAGCCACCTCTCTGGACAGGTGACCTATGGCTACACCTTC
>13|-|-|TRBJ2-3|TRBV7-3
CASSLDLTDTQYF
TGTGCCAGCAGCTTAGACCTGACAGATACGCAGTATTTT
>14|TRBD1|-|TRBJ2-7|TRBV27
CASRTGGAAHEQYF
TGTGCCAGCAGAACAGGGGGCGCGGCGCACGAGCAGTACTTC
>13|TRBD1|-|TRBJ2-7|TRBV19
CASSMTGSYEQYF
TGTGCCAGTAGTATGACAGGGTCCTACGAGCAGTACTTC
>11|-|-|TRBJ2-2|TRBV20-1
CSAGVLGELFF
TGCAGTGCTGGGGTTCTCGGGGAGCTGTTTTTT
>15|TRBD2|-|TRBJ2-1|TRBV19
CASSDPGTKRDEQFF
TGTGCCAGTAGTGACCCCGGGACTAAAAGGGATGAGCAGTTCTTC
>13|-|once|TRBJ2-7|TRBV7-9
CASSLISSYEQYF
TGTGCCAGCAGCTTAATTAGCTCCTACGAGCAGTACTTC